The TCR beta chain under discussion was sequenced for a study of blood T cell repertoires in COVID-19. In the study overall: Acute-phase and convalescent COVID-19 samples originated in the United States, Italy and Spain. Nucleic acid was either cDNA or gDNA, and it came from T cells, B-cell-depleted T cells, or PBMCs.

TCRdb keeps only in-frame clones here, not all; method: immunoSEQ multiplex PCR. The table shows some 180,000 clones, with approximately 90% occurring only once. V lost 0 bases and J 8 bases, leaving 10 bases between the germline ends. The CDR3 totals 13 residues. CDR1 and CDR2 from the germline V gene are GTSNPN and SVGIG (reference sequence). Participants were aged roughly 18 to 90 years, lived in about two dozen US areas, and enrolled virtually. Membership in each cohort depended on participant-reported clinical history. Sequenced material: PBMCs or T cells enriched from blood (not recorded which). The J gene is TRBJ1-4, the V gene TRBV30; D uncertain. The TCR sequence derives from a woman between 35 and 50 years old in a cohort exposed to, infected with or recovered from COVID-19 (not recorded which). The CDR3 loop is CAWSVNGGEKLFF. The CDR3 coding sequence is TGTGCCTGGAGTGTAAATGGAGGCGAAAAACTGTTTTTT. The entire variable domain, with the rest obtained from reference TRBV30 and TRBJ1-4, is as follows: SQTIHQWPATLVQPVGSPLSLECTVEGTSNPNLYWYRQAAGRGLQLLFYSVGIGQISSEVPQNLSASRPQDRQFILSSKKLLLSDSGFYLCAWSVNGGEKLFFGSGTQLSVL.